This T cell receptor beta chain came from a study of blood T cell repertoires in COVID-19. Study-wide background: Both acute and convalescent COVID-19 samples were obtained from the United States, Italy and Spain. From T cells, B-cell-depleted T cells, or PBMCs came the material, which was cDNA or gDNA.

Per the original methods: Researchers report that nucleated cell counts were estimated from reference gene primer amplification. TCRdb's table, derived via immunoSEQ multiplex PCR, lists solely in-frame clones and lacks some. V and J calls and clone size are copied from that table; D and trimming were computed from the DNA. The sample holds 170,000 or so clones, 89% seen once. CDR1 and CDR2 from the germline V gene are MDHEN and SYDVKM. V was shortened by 5 bases and J by 5 bases, with 18 bases between the two germline ends. The CDR3 length is 15 residues. J is TRBJ1-1 and V is TRBV28; D perhaps matches TRBD1 (6 bases). This receptor was taken from a man younger than 35 who had recovered from COVID-19. Sequencing was done on a sample of peripheral blood. The CDR3 is CASSRNPQGKTEAFF. The CDR3 nucleotides read TGTGCCAGCAGTCGAAATCCACAGGGTAAGACTGAAGCTTTCTTT.